One sample yielded the 18 T cell receptor beta chains listed below, sequenced in a study of blood T cell repertoires in COVID-19. The data were produced by immunoSEQ multiplex PCR, yet TCRdb's version contains in-frame clones alone and is incomplete. The repertoire holds about 75,000 clones, 80% to 90% seen once, with around 6% in the top ten. The source material was peripheral blood. Every receptor here comes from a man older than 75 with COVID-19, enrolled during active disease.

V and J are TRBV6-5 and TRBJ1-1, with D unresolved. The germline gives CDR1 MNHEY, CDR2 SVGAGI. Between the trimmed V and J ends, which lost 3 bases and 5 bases, there was a span of 4 bases. CDR3 length equals 11 residues. CDR3 DNA: TGTGCCAGCAGTTATATGACTGAAGCTTTCTTT. Amino acid sequence: CASSYMTEAFF.

The chain links TRBV7-9 to TRBJ2-7, with a possible D match to TRBD1 (5 bases). CDR1 and CDR2 from the germline V gene are SEHNR and FQNEAQ (reference sequence). The V end lost 2 bases, the J end lost 3 bases, and 14 bases lay between the germline ends. The CDR3 has 15 residues. Here the CDR3 reads CASSLRSDTFYEQYF. Written as DNA, the CDR3 is TGTGCCAGCAGCTTACGATCGGACACCTTCTACGAGCAGTACTTC.

The genes are TRBV19 and TRBJ1-5; 7 nucleotides align to TRBD1. The CDR3 is made up of 15 amino acids. Trimming cost V 1 base and J 7 bases; bases outside gene matches: 7. CDR1 is LNHDA, CDR2 SQIVND, per germline (reference sequence). The CDR3 region is CASSIASRGDQPQHF. The CDR3 region has the DNA TGTGCCAGTAGTATAGCCAGCAGGGGGGACCAGCCCCAGCATTTT.

The gene calls are TRBV6-5 and TRBJ1-2, with D uncertain. The V and J ends lost 3 bases and 4 bases respectively, with 12 bases between them. The CDR3 consists of 14 residues. Germline assignment: CDR1 MNHEY and CDR2 SVGAGI. The CDR3 DNA reads as TGTGCCAGCAGTTATCACCGGGAAGTCTATGGCTACACCTTC. Amino acids: CASSYHREVYGYTF.

The chain uses TRBV2 and TRBJ2-6; 8 nucleotides agree with TRBD1. J gave up 2 bases and V 3 bases, and 0 bases lay outside the gene matches. The CDR3 has 15 amino acids. Germline V gives CDR1 SNHLY, CDR2 FYNNEI. CDR3 nucleotide sequence: TGTGCCAGCAGTGAGGACAGGGCTGGGGCCAACGTCCTGACTTTC. Protein sequence: CASSEDRAGANVLTF.

This rearrangement joins TRBV3-1 (or the pseudogene TRBV3-2) to TRBJ1-5; D gene uncertain. CDR3 size: 18 residues. Trimming took off 2 bases at V and 3 bases at J, with 20 bases between the two ends. Germline CDR1 reads LGHDT; CDR2 reads YNNKEL (reference sequence). CDR3 loop: CASSQRSVESIDNQPQHF. The CDR3 bases are TGTGCCAGCAGCCAAAGATCGGTGGAGAGCATTGACAATCAGCCCCAGCATTTT.

The chain joins TRBV6-6 to TRBJ1-5; 7 positions match TRBD1. Germline V CDR1 and CDR2: MNHNY, SVGAGI (reference sequence). The CDR3 loop spans 14 amino acids. After removal of 5 bases from V and 7 bases from J, the junction contained 8 bases not matched to a gene. The CDR3: CASSQRQGEQPQHF. The CDR3 DNA reads TGTGCCAGCAGTCAACGACAGGGCGAACAGCCCCAGCATTTT.

This clone was observed a handful of times. This chain uses TRBV28 with TRBJ2-7; tentative D call: TRBD1 (6 bases). Per germline, CDR1 MDHEN and CDR2 SYDVKM. The CDR3 sequence is 16 residues long. V lost 6 bases to trimming and J lost 0 bases, with 18 bases between them. CDR3 DNA sequence: TGTGCCAGCAGCTTAAAGACAGGCTATCCCTCCTACGAGCAGTACTTC. Encoded protein: CASSLKTGYPSYEQYF.

The chain uses TRBV18 and TRBJ1-4; 7 bases are shared with TRBD1. The CDR3 is 14 amino acids. The V gene end was trimmed by 3 bases and the J gene end by 6 bases; junction bases not matched to a gene: 4. Germline V gene sequence: CDR1 KGHSH, CDR2 LQKENI. The CDR3 DNA is TGTGCCAGCTCACCTGGGACAGAGGATGAAAAACTGTTTTTT. Translating gives CASSPGTEDEKLFF.

This clone was detected a few times. The rearrangement uses TRBV2 and TRBJ1-1; the D gene is possibly TRBD1 (6 bases). Germline V lookup: CDR1 SNHLY, CDR2 FYNNEI. The CDR3 has 14 residues. V lost 0 bases and J lost 5, with 10 bases in between. The CDR3 reads CASSEAGGLTEAFF. The CDR3 region has the DNA TGTGCCAGCAGTGAAGCAGGGGGTTTGACTGAAGCTTTCTTT.

The chain carries TRBV5-6 and TRBJ1-4; 8 bases align to TRBD1. CDR1 is SGHDT, CDR2 YYEEEE, per germline. The junction had 16 bases not matched to a gene; V was cut back by 2 bases and J by 7 bases. This CDR3 contains 18 residues. The DNA of the CDR3 is TGTGCCAGCAGCTTCGCCGGGACAGGCATAACAGAGGGTGAAAAACTGTTTTTT. Its protein product is CASSFAGTGITEGEKLFF.

The chain employs TRBV7-2 and TRBJ2-1; D not certain. The CDR3 sequence is 12 residues long. Germline loops: CDR1 SGHTA, CDR2 FQGNSA. Trimming took off 5 bases at V and 5 bases at J, with 7 bases between the two ends. The CDR3 loop is CASSPWHNEQFF. CDR3 in DNA: TGTGCCAGCAGCCCCTGGCACAATGAGCAGTTCTTC.

The V and J genes are TRBV19 and TRBJ1-2, with 8 bases lining up with TRBD1. J gave up 8 bases and V 3 bases, and 11 bases lay outside the gene matches. CDR1 is LNHDA, CDR2 SQIVND, per germline (reference sequence). The CDR3 has 15 residues. The CDR3 sequence is CASSIDPDRVRGYTF. The DNA for the CDR3 is TGTGCCAGTAGTATCGACCCGGACAGGGTGAGGGGCTACACCTTC. Full variable domain (rest looked up from reference TRBV19 and TRBJ1-2): DGGITQSPKYLFRKEGQNVTLSCEQNLNHDAMYWYRQDPGQGLRLIYYSQIVNDFQKGDIAEGYSVSREKKESFPLTVTSAQKNPTAFYLCASSIDPDRVRGYTFGSGTRLTVV.

The chain joins TRBV19 to TRBJ1-1; 7 nucleotides line up with TRBD1. After removal of 6 bases from V and 1 base from J, the junction contained 5 bases not matched to a gene. The germline CDR1 and CDR2 sequences are LNHDA and SQIVND (reference sequence). CDR3 length: 14 amino acids. CDR3 sequence (DNA): TGTGCCAGTAGGACGACAGGGACGAACACTGAAGCTTTCTTT. Translating it yields CASRTTGTNTEAFF.

This rearrangement joins TRBV9 to TRBJ2-3, with D uncertain. The germline V gene has CDR1 SGDLS and CDR2 YYNGEE. Trimming shortened V by 3 bases and J by 4 bases, and 6 bases separated the two germline ends. The CDR3 has 12 residues. The CDR3 region has the DNA TGTGCCAGCAGCGGAGGCCCAGATACGCAGTATTTT. Protein: CASSGGPDTQYF. The full variable domain, with the rest looked up from reference TRBV9 and TRBJ2-3, is DSGVTQTPKHLITATGQRVTLRCSPRSGDLSVYWYQQSLDQGLQFLIQYYNGEERAKGNILERFSAQQFPDLHSELNLSSLELGDSALYFCASSGGPDTQYFGPGTRLTVL.

The chain has TRBV5-4 and TRBJ1-2; a weak D match, TRBD1 (5 bases). Looked up from germline, CDR1 is SGHNT and CDR2 is YYREEE (reference sequence). The V end was cut by 0 bases, the J end by 2 bases, with 8 bases between. The length of the CDR3 is 14 residues. CDR3: CASSLVSGNYGYTF. The CDR3 DNA sequence: TGTGCCAGCAGCTTGGTCTCAGGGAACTATGGCTACACCTTC.

The chain carries TRBV19 and TRBJ1-1, with TRBD1 as a possible D gene (5 bases). Trimming took off 4 bases at V and 4 bases at J, with 16 bases between the two ends. The germline V gene encodes CDR1 LNHDA and CDR2 SQIVND (reference sequence). The length of the CDR3 is 15 residues. DNA for the CDR3: TGTGCCAGTAGTACCTGGGGCAGGCCTGCCACTGAAGCTTTCTTT. Encoded protein: CASSTWGRPATEAFF.

V usage is TRBV12-3 or TRBV12-4 and J usage is TRBJ2-7; D gene uncertain. This CDR3 region has 12 residues. V gave up 5 bases and J gave up 0 bases, with 5 bases separating them. Written as DNA, the CDR3 is TGTGCCAGCAGTCGACTCTCCTACGAGCAGTACTTC. This sequence encodes CASSRLSYEQYF.